These 9 T cell receptor beta chains came from one sample sequenced in a study of identical twins. TCRdb re-derived calls from the 5' RACE reads in MiXCR, one entry per CDR3 protein. The sample has 240,000 or so distinct CDR3 sequences; 5.5% to 7% are singletons. These same data were also listed under a study on yellow fever vaccine responses in identical twins.

The sequenced sample consisted of memory (CD45RO+) T cells sorted from blood. The receptors come from a woman younger than 30 in good health.

This clonotype was seen ten or more times. The V gene is TRBV14, the J gene TRBJ2-3, with D perhaps matching TRBD2 (6 bases). The CDR3 extends over 12 amino acids. V was clipped by 8 bases and J by 2 bases, with 8 bases between them. Germline CDR1 SGHDN, CDR2 FVKESK. The CDR3 loop reads CASGRNTDTQYF. In DNA, the CDR3 is TGTGCCAGCGGGAGGAACACAGATACGCAGTATTTT. Full variable domain (remainder filled in from reference TRBV14 and TRBJ2-3): EAGVTQFPSHSVIEKGQTVTLRCDPISGHDNLYWYRRVMGKEIKFLLHFVKESKQDESGMPNNRFLAERTGGTYSTLKVQPAELEDSGVYFCASGRNTDTQYFGPGTRLTVL.

This clonotype was counted many times. The chain carries TRBV10-3 and TRBJ1-2; 10 nucleotides agree with TRBD1. After removal of 0 bases from V and 7 bases from J, the junction contained 5 bases not matched to a gene. The CDR3 has 15 residues. The germline gives CDR1 ENHRY, CDR2 SYGVKD. CDR3 protein: CAISESDRGSSGYTF. The DNA for the CDR3 is TGTGCCATCAGTGAGTCGGACAGGGGGTCTAGTGGCTACACCTTC.

This clonotype was counted only a few times. The chain has TRBV7-8 and TRBJ2-1; 8 bases fit TRBD1. Germline trimming cut 5 bases from V and 5 bases from J; bases unmatched to any gene: 14. The germline CDR1 and CDR2 sequences are SGHVS and FQNEAQ. CDR3 length equals 17 residues. This chain's CDR3 is CASSADRGTNYNNEQFF. CDR3 coding DNA: TGTGCCAGCAGCGCCGACAGGGGCACCAATTATAACAATGAGCAGTTCTTC.

In this sample, this clonotype turned up a few times. The rearrangement joins TRBV6-1 to TRBJ2-7, with 7 positions matching TRBD1. This CDR3 region has 13 residues. Per germline, CDR1 MNHNS and CDR2 SASEGT. Trimming cost V 6 bases and J 1 base; bases outside gene matches: 3. The CDR3 nucleotides are TGTGCCAGCAGGAAGGGACAGTCCTACGAGCAGTACGTC. Protein: CASRKGQSYEQYV.

The chain combines TRBV29-1 with TRBJ2-3; D call uncertain. V was trimmed by 6 bases and J by 0 bases, leaving 4 bases between them. The germline V gene has CDR1 SQVTM and CDR2 ANQGSEA. This CDR3 has 11 residues. The CDR3 sequence: CSVTSTDTQYF. The CDR3 coding sequence is TGCAGCGTAACTAGCACAGATACGCAGTATTTT.

This clonotype was detected a few times. The chain carries TRBV27 and TRBJ1-2; D perhaps matches TRBD1 (6 bases). CDR3 length: 12 residues. Germline CDR1 and CDR2: MNHEY and SMNVEV (reference sequence). V dropped 5 bases and J dropped 8 bases, with 12 bases sitting between them. The CDR3 sequence: CASSGQKGGYTF. In DNA, the CDR3 is TGTGCCAGCAGTGGACAGAAGGGAGGCTACACCTTC.

This clonotype was seen many times. The chain uses TRBV14 and TRBJ1-1; a possible D gene is TRBD1 (5 bases). Germline values: CDR1 SGHDN, CDR2 FVKESK. The CDR3 has 14 residues. V was trimmed by 1 base and J by 4 bases, leaving 10 bases between them. The CDR3: CASSQVGHVTEAFF. The DNA of the CDR3 is TGTGCCAGCAGCCAAGTGGGGCACGTCACTGAAGCTTTCTTT.

This clonotype was seen ten or more times. The chain joins TRBV2 to TRBJ2-7; possible D gene TRBD2, 5 bases. Trimming cost V 5 bases and J 6 bases, with 11 bases left between them. The CDR3 is 12 residues long. Germline CDR1 reads SNHLY; CDR2 reads FYNNEI. The CDR3 nucleotides are TGTGCCAGCAGTACCGGGATTTTCGAGCAGTACTTC. Translating gives CASSTGIFEQYF.

This clonotype was counted at least ten times. V and J are TRBV7-6 and TRBJ2-5; D unresolved. CDR3 length: 12 amino acids. Germline V gene data show CDR1 as SGHVS and CDR2 as FNYEAQ. Trimming pared 1 base from V and 7 bases from J, leaving 7 bases between. CDR3 sequence: CASSLVLATQYF. The CDR3 coding sequence is TGTGCCAGCAGCTTAGTCTTGGCGACCCAGTACTTC. Filled out from reference TRBV7-6 and TRBJ2-5, the complete variable domain reads GAGVSQSPRYKVTKRGQDVALRCDPISGHVSLYWYRQALGQGPEFLTYFNYEAQQDKSGLPNDRFSAERPEGSISTLTIQRTEQRDSAMYRCASSLVLATQYFGPGTRLLVL.